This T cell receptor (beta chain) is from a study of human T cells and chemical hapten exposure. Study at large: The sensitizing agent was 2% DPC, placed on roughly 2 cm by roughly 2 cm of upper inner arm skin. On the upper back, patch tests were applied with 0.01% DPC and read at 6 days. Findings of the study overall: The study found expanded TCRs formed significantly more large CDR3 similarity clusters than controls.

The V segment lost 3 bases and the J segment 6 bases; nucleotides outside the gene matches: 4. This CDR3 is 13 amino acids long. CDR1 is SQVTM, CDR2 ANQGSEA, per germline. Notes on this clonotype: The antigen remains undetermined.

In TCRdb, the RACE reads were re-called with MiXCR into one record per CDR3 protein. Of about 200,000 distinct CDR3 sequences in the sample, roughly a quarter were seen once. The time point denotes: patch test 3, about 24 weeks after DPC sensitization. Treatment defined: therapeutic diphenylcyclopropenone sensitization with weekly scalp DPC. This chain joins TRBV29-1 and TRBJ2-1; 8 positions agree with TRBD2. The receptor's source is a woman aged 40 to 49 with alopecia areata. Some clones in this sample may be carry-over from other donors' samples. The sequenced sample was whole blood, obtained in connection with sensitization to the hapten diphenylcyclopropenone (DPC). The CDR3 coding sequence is TGCAGCGTTGAGCGGGGGGCTGCCAATGAGCAGTTCTTC. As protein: CSVERGAANEQFF.